This T cell receptor beta chain stems from a study of T cell changes during pregnancy in multiple sclerosis. The table came from immunoSEQ multiplex PCR; TCRdb's copy has only in-frame clones and leaves some out. Of 55,000 to 85,000 clones in the sample, approximately 90% were seen once. The trim removed 6 bases at V and 4 bases at J, leaving 10 bases unmatched. Germline V gene lookup returns CDR1 MGHRA and CDR2 YSYEKL. This CDR3 spans 17 amino acids. The receptor was derived from a female donor with multiple sclerosis, enrolled in a pregnancy study. Sequenced here: peripheral blood, sampled after pregnancy. This sequence joins TRBV4-1 and TRBJ2-1; 12 positions agree with TRBD2. The CDR3 here is CASRLTSGRSPYNEQFF. The CDR3 region has the DNA TGCGCCAGCAGGCTTACTAGCGGGAGGTCGCCGTACAATGAGCAGTTCTTC.